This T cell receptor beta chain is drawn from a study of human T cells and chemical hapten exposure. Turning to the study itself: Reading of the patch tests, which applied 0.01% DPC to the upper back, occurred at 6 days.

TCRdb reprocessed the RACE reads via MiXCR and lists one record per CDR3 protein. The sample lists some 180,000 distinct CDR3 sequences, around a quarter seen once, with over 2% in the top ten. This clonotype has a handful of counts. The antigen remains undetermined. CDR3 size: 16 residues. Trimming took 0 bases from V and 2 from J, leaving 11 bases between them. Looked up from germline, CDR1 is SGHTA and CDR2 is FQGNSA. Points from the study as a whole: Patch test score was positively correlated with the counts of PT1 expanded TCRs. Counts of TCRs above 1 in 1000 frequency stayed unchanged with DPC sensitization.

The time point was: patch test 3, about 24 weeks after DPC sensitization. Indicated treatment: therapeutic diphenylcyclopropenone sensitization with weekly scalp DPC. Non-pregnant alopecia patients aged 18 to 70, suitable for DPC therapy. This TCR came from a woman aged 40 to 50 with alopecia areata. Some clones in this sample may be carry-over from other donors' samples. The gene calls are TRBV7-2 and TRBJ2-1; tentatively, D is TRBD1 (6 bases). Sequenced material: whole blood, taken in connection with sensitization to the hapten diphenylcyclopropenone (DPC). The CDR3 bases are TGTGCCAGCAGCTTAGCATTTGGGACAACCTACAATGAGCAGTTCTTC. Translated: CASSLAFGTTYNEQFF.